This T cell receptor beta chain was recovered during a study of OX40 agonist ivuxolimab in advanced cancers. Study-level results: Circulating CD4+ and CD8+ T cells showed clonal expansion by week 6 at 0.1 to 3.0 mg/kg.

Germline V gene data show CDR1 as SGHRS and CDR2 as YFSETQ. The CDR3 is made up of 15 amino acids. Trimming took 5 bases from V and 6 from J; bases not matched to a gene: 12. Regarding this clone: No antigen is known for it.

Sequencing was performed with immunoSEQ multiplex PCR; in TCRdb, only in-frame clones are kept and a portion is missing. The data show fewer than 85,000 clones, about 89% seen once. Blood sampling was done at baseline, cycle 4 day 1, and cycle 7 day 1. This chain joins TRBV5-1 and TRBJ2-3, with 7 positions matching TRBD1. The sample consisted of CD4+ or CD8+ T cells sorted from blood, taken in a trial of the OX40 agonist ivuxolimab. The receptor comes from an adult with an advanced solid tumor such as melanoma, head and neck, liver or kidney cancer. Written as DNA, the CDR3 is TGCGCCAGCAGTCCGATAGGGGGCCGGGCCGATACGCAGTATTTT. Translation: CASSPIGGRADTQYF.